The following is a T cell receptor beta chain sequence with its context. Its antigen is currently unknown. The data derive from a study of post-analysis software for immune sequencing data. Across the study: Patients had relapsing-remitting, secondary progressive or progressive-relapsing multiple sclerosis; some lacked subtype.

Every TCR beta cDNA library bore unique molecular identifiers. T cells, roughly 0.9 to 11 million of them, yielded roughly 0.5 million cDNA molecules. MiXCR, run by TCRdb on the PCR reads, gives a single entry per CDR3 protein. The sample carries hundreds of thousands of distinct CDR3 sequences, roughly three fifths recorded once. CDR3 length: 18 amino acids. Looked up from germline, CDR1 is SEHNR and CDR2 is FQNEAQ (reference sequence). Trimming pared 5 bases from V and 8 bases from J, leaving 28 bases between. General study results and limits: F-measure co-clustering was strong for batch-matched samples. In multiple sclerosis, normalized Chao1 diversity was significantly below that of controls. Among four to six TRBV segments more frequent in patients than controls were TRBV5-6, TRBV5-1 and TRBV20-1.

The chain carries TRBV7-9 and TRBJ2-1; D perhaps matches TRBD2 (5 bases). The clonotype comes from a girl between 2 and 10 years old with multiple sclerosis. The sequenced sample consisted of blood. For the CDR3, the DNA is TGTGCCAGCAGCCCCCTGGACGGGCATACTTATACTAGATATGAGCAGTTCTTC. Its protein product is CASSPLDGHTYTRYEQFF. The entire variable domain, with the rest obtained from reference TRBV7-9 and TRBJ2-1, is as follows: DTGVSQNPRHKITKRGQNVTFRCDPISEHNRLYWYRQTLGQGPEFLTYFQNEAQLEKSRLLSDRFSAERPKGSFSTLEIQRTEQGDSAMYLCASSPLDGHTYTRYEQFFGPGTRLTVL.